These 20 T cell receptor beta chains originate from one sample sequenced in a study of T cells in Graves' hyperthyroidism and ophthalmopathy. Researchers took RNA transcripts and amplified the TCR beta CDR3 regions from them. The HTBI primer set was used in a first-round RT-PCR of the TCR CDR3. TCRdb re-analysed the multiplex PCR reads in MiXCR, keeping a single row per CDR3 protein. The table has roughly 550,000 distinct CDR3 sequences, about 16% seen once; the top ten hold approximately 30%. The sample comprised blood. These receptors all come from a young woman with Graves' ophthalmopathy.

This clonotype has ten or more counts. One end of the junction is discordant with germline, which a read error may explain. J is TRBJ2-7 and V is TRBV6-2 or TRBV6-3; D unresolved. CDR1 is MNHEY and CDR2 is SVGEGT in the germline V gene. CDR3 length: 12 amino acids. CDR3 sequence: CASSNSGYEQYF. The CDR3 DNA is TGTGCCAGCAGTAACTCCGGATACGAGCAGTACTTC.

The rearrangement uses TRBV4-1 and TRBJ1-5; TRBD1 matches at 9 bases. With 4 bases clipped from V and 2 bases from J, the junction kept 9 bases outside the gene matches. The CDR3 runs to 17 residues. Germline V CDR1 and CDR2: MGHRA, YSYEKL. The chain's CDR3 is CASSLVTGGKGNQPQHF. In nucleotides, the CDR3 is TGCGCCAGCAGCCTCGTGACAGGGGGAAAAGGCAATCAGCCCCAGCATTTT.

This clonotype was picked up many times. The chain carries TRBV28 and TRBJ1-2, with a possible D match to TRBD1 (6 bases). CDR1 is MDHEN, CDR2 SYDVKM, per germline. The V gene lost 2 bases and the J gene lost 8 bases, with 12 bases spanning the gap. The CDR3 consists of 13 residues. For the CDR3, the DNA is TGTGCCAGCAGTTTAGGGGGGGCGCGAGGCTACACCTTC. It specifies CASSLGGARGYTF.

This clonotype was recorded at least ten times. In nucleotides, the CDR3 is TGTGCCAGCAAGGGGGCGAACACTGAAGCTTTCTTT. Encoded protein: CASKGANTEAFF. This sequence joins TRBV2 and TRBJ1-1, with 7 bases fitting TRBD1. V gave up 7 bases and J gave up 1 base; unmatched junction bases: 0. Germline V CDR1 and CDR2: SNHLY, FYNNEI. CDR3 length equals 12 residues.

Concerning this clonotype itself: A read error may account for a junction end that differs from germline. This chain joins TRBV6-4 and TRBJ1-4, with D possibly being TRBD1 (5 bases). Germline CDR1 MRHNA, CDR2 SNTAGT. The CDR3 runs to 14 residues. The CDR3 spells CASSYRTTNEKLFF. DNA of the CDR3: TGTGCCAGCAGTTACCGGACAACAAATGAAAAACTGTTTTTT.

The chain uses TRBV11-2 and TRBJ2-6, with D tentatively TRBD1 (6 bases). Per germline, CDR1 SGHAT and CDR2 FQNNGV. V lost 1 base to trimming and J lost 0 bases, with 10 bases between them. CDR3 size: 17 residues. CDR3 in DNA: TGTGCCAGCAGCTTAGCCTCAGGGGTCTCTGGGGCCAACGTCCTGACTTTC. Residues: CASSLASGVSGANVLTF.

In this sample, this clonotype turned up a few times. The CDR3 here is CASSPEGANTEAFF. DNA of the CDR3: TGCGCCAGCAGCCCTGAGGGGGCGAACACTGAAGCTTTCTTT. This rearrangement joins TRBV4-3 to TRBJ1-1; 7 nucleotides line up with TRBD1. V lost 4 bases, J lost 1 base, and 3 bases stayed unmatched. CDR3 length equals 14 residues. CDR1 is LGHNA and CDR2 is YSLEER in the germline V gene.

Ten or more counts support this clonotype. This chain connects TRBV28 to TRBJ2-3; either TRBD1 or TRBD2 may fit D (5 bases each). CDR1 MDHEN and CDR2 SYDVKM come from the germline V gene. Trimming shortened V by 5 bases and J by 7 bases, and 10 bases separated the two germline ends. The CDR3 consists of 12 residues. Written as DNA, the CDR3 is TGTGCCAGCAGTCTGGGGGAGAATACGCAGTATTTT. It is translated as CASSLGENTQYF. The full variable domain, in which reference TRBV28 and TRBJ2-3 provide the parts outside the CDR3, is DVKVTQSSRYLVKRTGEKVFLECVQDMDHENMFWYRQDPGLGLRLIYFSYDVKMKEKGDIPEGYSVSREKKERFSLILESASTNQTSMYLCASSLGENTQYFGPGTRLTVL.

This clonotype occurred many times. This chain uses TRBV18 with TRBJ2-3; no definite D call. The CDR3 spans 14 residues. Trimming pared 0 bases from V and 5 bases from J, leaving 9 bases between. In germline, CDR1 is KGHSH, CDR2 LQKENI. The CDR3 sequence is CASSPPPSVDTQYF. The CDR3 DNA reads TGTGCCAGCTCACCACCCCCCTCTGTAGATACGCAGTATTTT. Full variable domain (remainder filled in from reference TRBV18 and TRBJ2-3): NAGVMQNPRHLVRRRGQEARLRCSPMKGHSHVYWYRQLPEEGLKFMVYLQKENIIDESGMPKERFSAEFPKEGPSILRIQQVVRGDSAAYFCASSPPPSVDTQYFGPGTRLTVL.

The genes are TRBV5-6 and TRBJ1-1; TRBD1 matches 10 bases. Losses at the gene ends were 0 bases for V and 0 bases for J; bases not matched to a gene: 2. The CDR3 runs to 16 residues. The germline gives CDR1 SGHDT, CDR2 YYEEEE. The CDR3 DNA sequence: TGTGCCAGCAGCTTGGTGACAGGGGGCATGAACACTGAAGCTTTCTTT. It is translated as CASSLVTGGMNTEAFF.

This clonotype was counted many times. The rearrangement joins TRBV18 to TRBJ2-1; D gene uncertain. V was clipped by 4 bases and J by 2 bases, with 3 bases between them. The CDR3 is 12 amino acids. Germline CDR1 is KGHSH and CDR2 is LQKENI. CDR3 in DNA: TGTGCCAGCTCACTTCCCTACAATGAGCAGTTCTTC. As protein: CASSLPYNEQFF.

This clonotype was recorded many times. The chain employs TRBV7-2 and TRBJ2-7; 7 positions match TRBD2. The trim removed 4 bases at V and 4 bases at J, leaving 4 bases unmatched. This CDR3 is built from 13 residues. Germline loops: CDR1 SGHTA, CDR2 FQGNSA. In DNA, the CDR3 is TGTGCCAGCAGCTGGAGTAGCGGGTACGAGCAGTACTTC. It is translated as CASSWSSGYEQYF. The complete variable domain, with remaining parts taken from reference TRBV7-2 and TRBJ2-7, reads GAGVSQSPSNKVTEKGKDVELRCDPISGHTALYWYRQSLGQGLEFLIYFQGNSAPDKSGLPSDRFSAERTGGSVSTLTIQRTQQEDSAVYLCASSWSSGYEQYFGPGTRLTVT.

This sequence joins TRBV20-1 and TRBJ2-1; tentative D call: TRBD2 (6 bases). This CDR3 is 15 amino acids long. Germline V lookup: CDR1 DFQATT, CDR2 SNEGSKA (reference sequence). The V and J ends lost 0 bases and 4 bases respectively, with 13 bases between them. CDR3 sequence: CSARDQLAVYNEQFF. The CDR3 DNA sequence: TGCAGTGCTAGAGATCAGTTAGCGGTTTACAATGAGCAGTTCTTC.

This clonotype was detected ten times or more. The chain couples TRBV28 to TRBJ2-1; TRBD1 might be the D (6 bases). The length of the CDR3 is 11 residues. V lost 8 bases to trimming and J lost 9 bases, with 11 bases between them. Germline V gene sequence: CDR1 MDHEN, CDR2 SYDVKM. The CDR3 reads CASFRGSEQFF. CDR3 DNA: TGTGCCAGCTTCAGGGGAAGTGAGCAGTTCTTC.

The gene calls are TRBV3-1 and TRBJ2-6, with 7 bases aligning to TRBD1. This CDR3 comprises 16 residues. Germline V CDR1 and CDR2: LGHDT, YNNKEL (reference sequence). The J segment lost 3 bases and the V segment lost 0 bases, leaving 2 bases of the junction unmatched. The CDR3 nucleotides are TGTGCCAGCAGCCAAGATGGACAGGTTGGGGCCAACGTCCTGACTTTC. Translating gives CASSQDGQVGANVLTF. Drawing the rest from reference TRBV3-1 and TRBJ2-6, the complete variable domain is DTAVSQTPKYLVTQMGNDKSIKCEQNLGHDTMYWYKQDSKKFLKIMFSYNNKELIINETVPNRFSPKSPDKAHLNLHINSLELGDSAVYFCASSQDGQVGANVLTFGAGSRLTVL.

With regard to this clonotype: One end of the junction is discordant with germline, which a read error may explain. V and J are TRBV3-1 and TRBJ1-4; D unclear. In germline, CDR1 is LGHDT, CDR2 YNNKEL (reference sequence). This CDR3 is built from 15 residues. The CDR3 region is CVSSVDRGVGEKLFF. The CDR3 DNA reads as TGTGTCAGCAGCGTAGATCGGGGTGTAGGAGAAAAACTGTTTTTT.

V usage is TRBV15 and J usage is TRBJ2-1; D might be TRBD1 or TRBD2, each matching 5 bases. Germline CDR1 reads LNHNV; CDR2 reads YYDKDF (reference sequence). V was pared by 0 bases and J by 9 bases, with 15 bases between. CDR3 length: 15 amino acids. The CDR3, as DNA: TGTGCCACCAGCAGAGATCTGGGGACCCTCAGTGAGCAGTTCTTC. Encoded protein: CATSRDLGTLSEQFF.

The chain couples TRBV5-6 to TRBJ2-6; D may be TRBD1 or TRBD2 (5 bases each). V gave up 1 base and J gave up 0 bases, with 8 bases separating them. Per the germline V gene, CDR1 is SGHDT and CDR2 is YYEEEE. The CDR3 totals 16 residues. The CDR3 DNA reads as TGTGCCAGCAGCTTGTGGGGGAGCTCTGGGGCCAACGTCCTGACTTTC. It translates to CASSLWGSSGANVLTF.

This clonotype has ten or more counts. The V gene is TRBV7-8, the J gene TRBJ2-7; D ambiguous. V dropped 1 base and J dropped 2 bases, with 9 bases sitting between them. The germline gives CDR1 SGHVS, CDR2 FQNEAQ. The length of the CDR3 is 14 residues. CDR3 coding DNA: TGTGCCAGCAGCTTAGGACTGCTGACCTACGAGCAGTACTTC. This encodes CASSLGLLTYEQYF.

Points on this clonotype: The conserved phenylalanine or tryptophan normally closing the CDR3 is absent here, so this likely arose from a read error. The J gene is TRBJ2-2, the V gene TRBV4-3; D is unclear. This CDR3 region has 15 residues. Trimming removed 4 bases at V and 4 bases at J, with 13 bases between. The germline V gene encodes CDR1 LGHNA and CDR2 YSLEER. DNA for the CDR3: TGCGCCAGCAGCCCAAGTGTCACTGCCACCGGGGAGCTGTTTCTT. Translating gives CASSPSVTATGELFL.